The 25 T cell receptor beta chains in this list originate from one sample, sequenced in a study of blood T cell repertoires in COVID-19 (dated by TCRdb to about 2020). Library generation was performed with the immunoSEQ multiplex PCR assay. Sourced from immuneACCESS, this table was stored by TCRdb with only in-frame sequences that have V and J called. A share of the clones is absent; for the studies checked, an unresolved V gene accounts for under half, and the remainder has no known explanation. Here the sample has about 110,000 clones; over 65% occur a single time. The ten largest clones capture under 8% of the sample. The specimen sequenced was peripheral blood. The source of these receptors is a man older than 75 with COVID-19, enrolled during active disease.

V usage is TRBV28 and J usage is TRBJ2-5; 10 bases are a match to TRBD1. The ends lost 4 bases at V and 0 bases at J; junction bases unmatched: 5. CDR1 MDHEN and CDR2 SYDVKM come from the germline V gene. This CDR3 contains 16 residues. CDR3 sequence: CASSSFGQGDQETQYF. Here the CDR3 DNA reads TGTGCCAGCAGTTCCTTCGGACAGGGGGACCAAGAGACCCAGTACTTC.

This clone has just a few counts. The gene calls are TRBV5-1 and TRBJ1-4; 7 nucleotides align to TRBD1. The trim removed 0 bases at V and 7 bases at J, leaving 3 bases unmatched. The CDR3 extends over 14 amino acids. CDR1 is SGHRS, CDR2 YFSETQ, per germline. CDR3 residues: CASSLEGGREKLFF. In DNA form, the CDR3 reads TGCGCCAGCAGCTTGGAAGGGGGCCGTGAAAAACTGTTTTTT.

The chain joins TRBV6-5 to TRBJ2-7; 8 nucleotides agree with TRBD2. The CDR3 runs 15 residues. The germline V gene encodes CDR1 MNHEY and CDR2 SVGAGI. V lost 6 bases, J lost 3 bases, and 10 bases stayed unmatched. Here the CDR3 reads CASSWVSREDYEQYF. DNA for the CDR3: TGTGCCAGCAGCTGGGTATCGCGGGAGGACTACGAGCAGTACTTC.

In this sample, this clone turned up a few times. V gene TRBV30 combines with J gene TRBJ1-6; 12 bases align to TRBD1. Germline V gene lookup returns CDR1 GTSNPN and CDR2 SVGIG (reference sequence). J was trimmed by 7 bases and V by 5 bases; bases with no gene match: 3. The CDR3 runs to 14 residues. CDR3 DNA sequence: TGTGCCTGGGGGGACAGGGGGCCGAATTCACCCCTCCACTTT. It translates to CAWGDRGPNSPLHF.

This clone was counted a few times. The chain carries TRBV6-1 and TRBJ2-7; the D gene is possibly TRBD1 (6 bases). The CDR3 is 13 amino acids. From germline, CDR1 is MNHNS and CDR2 SASEGT. Trimming cost V 5 bases and J 2 bases, with 10 bases left between them. The chain's CDR3 is CASSWGQTYEQYF. The CDR3, as DNA: TGTGCCAGCAGTTGGGGGCAGACCTACGAGCAGTACTTC.

This clone was observed a handful of times. The V call is TRBV18, the J call TRBJ2-2; maybe TRBD2 (6 bases). The germline CDR1 and CDR2 sequences are KGHSH and LQKENI. The CDR3 is 17 residues long. V dropped 0 bases and J dropped 0 bases, with 11 bases sitting between them. Here the CDR3 reads CASSPPFAGPNTGELFF. CDR3 bases: TGTGCCAGCTCACCACCCTTCGCGGGACCGAACACCGGGGAGCTGTTTTTT.

The chain joins TRBV28 to TRBJ2-7; 10 bases agree with TRBD1. The junction had 5 bases not matched to a gene; V was cut back by 3 bases and J by 3 bases. The CDR3 has 15 residues. In germline, CDR1 is MDHEN, CDR2 SYDVKM. In nucleotides, the CDR3 is TGTGCCAGCAGTTTTCCCGGGACAGGGGTCTACGAGCAGTACTTC. It specifies CASSFPGTGVYEQYF.

J is TRBJ2-3 and V is TRBV4-1; the D gene is possibly TRBD2 (5 bases). V shed 0 bases and J shed 0 bases, with 7 bases lying between them. The germline gives CDR1 MGHRA, CDR2 YSYEKL. The CDR3 is made up of 15 amino acids. CDR3 protein: CASSQEPGSTDTQYF. CDR3 nucleotides: TGCGCCAGCAGCCAAGAGCCGGGGAGCACAGATACGCAGTATTTT.

This clone was detected only a few times. The rearrangement links TRBV6-5 to TRBJ1-3; 8 bases are shared with TRBD1. CDR3 length: 14 residues. Germline CDR1 MNHEY, CDR2 SVGAGI. V trimming: 6 bases; J trimming: 3 bases; junction bases outside the gene matches: 4. The CDR3 loop reads CASRGQGGGNTIYF. The CDR3 DNA is TGTGCCAGCAGAGGACAGGGAGGTGGAAACACCATATATTTT.

In DNA, the CDR3 is TGTGCCAGCAGTGACTTGGGACTAGCGGGCCATGAGCAGTTCTTC. Protein product: CASSDLGLAGHEQFF. The chain couples TRBV6-2 or TRBV6-3 to TRBJ2-1; 12 bases match TRBD2. The junction had 7 bases not matched to a gene; V was cut back by 5 bases and J by 8 bases. The CDR3 runs 15 residues. CDR1 and CDR2 from the germline V gene are MNHEY and SVGEGT.

V is TRBV28 and J is TRBJ1-2, with 9 bases that match TRBD1. The CDR3 covers 15 residues. The germline gives CDR1 MDHEN, CDR2 SYDVKM. Losses at the gene ends were 2 bases for V and 3 bases for J; bases not matched to a gene: 4. CDR3 sequence reads: CASSLPDRGDYGYTF. The CDR3 DNA reads TGTGCCAGCAGTTTACCCGACAGGGGGGACTATGGCTACACCTTC.

The J gene is TRBJ2-7, the V gene TRBV20-1, with TRBD1 matching 7 bases. Germline V gene data show CDR1 as DFQATT and CDR2 as SNEGSKA (reference sequence). This CDR3 contains 11 residues. The junction had 3 bases not matched to a gene; V was cut back by 6 bases and J by 4 bases. Here the CDR3 reads CSAYRGYEQYF. CDR3 nucleotides: TGCAGTGCGTACAGGGGATACGAGCAGTACTTC.

CDR3 sequence (DNA): TGTGCCAGCTCACTACTGGGACAGGGACCCGCAACTAATGAAAAACTGTTTTTT. The encoded protein is CASSLLGQGPATNEKLFF. The chain links TRBV18 to TRBJ1-4; 9 nucleotides agree with TRBD1. Germline V gene sequence: CDR1 KGHSH, CDR2 LQKENI. This CDR3 contains 18 residues. V lost 4 bases, J lost 0 bases, and 9 bases stayed unmatched. Supplemented by reference TRBV18 and TRBJ1-4, the full variable domain reads NAGVMQNPRHLVRRRGQEARLRCSPMKGHSHVYWYRQLPEEGLKFMVYLQKENIIDESGMPKERFSAEFPKEGPSILRIQQVVRGDSAAYFCASSLLGQGPATNEKLFFGSGTQLSVL.

V usage is TRBV5-4 and J usage is TRBJ1-6, with no clear D. The ends were cut back, 0 bases at V and 0 bases at J, with 7 bases in the middle. CDR3 length: 16 residues. The germline V gene has CDR1 SGHNT and CDR2 YYREEE (reference sequence). The CDR3 spells CASSLGYDSYNSPLHF. CDR3 DNA sequence: TGTGCCAGCAGCTTGGGCTACGACTCCTATAATTCACCCCTCCACTTT.

In this sample, this clone turned up once. The chain recombines TRBV19 with TRBJ1-4; D is unclear. V shed 4 bases and J shed 4 bases, with 10 bases lying between them. Germline assignment: CDR1 LNHDA and CDR2 SQIVND (reference sequence). This CDR3 is 14 amino acids long. This CDR3 is CASSTTASNEKLFF. CDR3 DNA: TGTGCCAGTAGTACCACAGCCAGTAATGAAAAACTGTTTTTT.

V is TRBV2 and J is TRBJ1-5; TRBD1 is a possible D gene (6 bases). The CDR3 covers 14 residues. From germline, CDR1 is SNHLY and CDR2 FYNNEI. V shed 7 bases and J shed 1 base, with 11 bases lying between them. CDR3 loop: CASNKGGSNQPQHF. Here the CDR3 DNA reads TGTGCCAGCAATAAGGGGGGGAGCAATCAGCCCCAGCATTTT.

This clone was found a few times. The CDR3 loop reads CASSLVDISEKLFF. The CDR3 DNA follows: TGTGCCAGCAGCTTAGTGGACATTTCTGAAAAACTGTTTTTT. The chain carries TRBV7-8 and TRBJ1-4; D is possibly TRBD1 (5 bases). In germline, CDR1 is SGHVS, CDR2 FQNEAQ. V was trimmed by 1 base and J by 7 bases, leaving 10 bases between them. The CDR3 spans 14 residues. The variable domain in full, with the rest retrieved from reference TRBV7-8 and TRBJ1-4, is GAGVSQSPRYKVAKRGQDVALRCDPISGHVSLFWYQQALGQGPEFLTYFQNEAQLDKSGLPSDRFFAERPEGSVSTLKIQRTQQEDSAVYLCASSLVDISEKLFFGSGTQLSVL.

The rearrangement uses TRBV12-3 or TRBV12-4 and TRBJ2-7; 10 bases are a match to TRBD1. The V segment lost 7 bases and the J segment 6 bases; nucleotides outside the gene matches: 6. CDR3 length: 13 amino acids. In DNA form, the CDR3 reads TGTGCCAGCACCCGGGACAGGGGAGGCGAGCAGTACTTC. It codes for CASTRDRGGEQYF.

This clone was recorded only once. V and J are TRBV11-3 and TRBJ2-1; D is perhaps TRBD1 (6 bases). The CDR3 spans 13 residues. CDR1 is SGHNT, CDR2 YENEEA, per germline. The V gene lost 0 bases and the J gene lost 10 bases, with 10 bases spanning the gap. The CDR3 here is CASSLEGAREQFF. The CDR3 DNA reads TGTGCCAGCAGCTTAGAGGGGGCTAGAGAGCAGTTCTTC. Filled out from reference TRBV11-3 and TRBJ2-1, the complete variable domain reads EAGVVQSPRYKIIEKKQPVAFWCNPISGHNTLYWYLQNLGQGPELLIRYENEEAVDDSQLPKDRFSAERLKGVDSTLKIQPAELGDSAVYLCASSLEGAREQFFGPGTRLTVL.

The genes are TRBV18 and TRBJ1-6, with 10 positions matching TRBD1. Germline values: CDR1 KGHSH, CDR2 LQKENI. This CDR3 is built from 14 residues. After removal of 3 bases from V and 13 bases from J, the junction contained 6 bases not matched to a gene. CDR3 region: CASSPGTGVPPLHF. The DNA of the CDR3 is TGTGCCAGCTCACCCGGGACAGGGGTGCCCCCCCTCCACTTT.

The chain has TRBV19 and TRBJ2-2, with TRBD1 identical over 9 bases. V shed 5 bases and J 5 bases; nucleotides not matched to a gene: 6. CDR3 length equals 15 residues. Germline V gene sequence: CDR1 LNHDA, CDR2 SQIVND (reference sequence). The CDR3 nucleotides read TGTGCCAGTAGTTCGGACAGGGGAGGAACCGGGGAGCTGTTTTTT. It encodes CASSSDRGGTGELFF.

The chain is built from TRBV27 and TRBJ1-6, with 7 bases aligning to TRBD1. CDR3 length equals 15 residues. The germline V gene has CDR1 MNHEY and CDR2 SMNVEV (reference sequence). Trimming cost V 6 bases and J 7 bases; bases outside gene matches: 9. The CDR3 loop reads CASRSQGLENSPLHF. The CDR3 coding sequence is TGTGCCAGCAGATCACAGGGGCTGGAAAATTCACCCCTCCACTTT.

The rearrangement joins TRBV5-1 to TRBJ1-1; 9 bases map to TRBD1. The CDR3 spans 15 residues. CDR1 SGHRS and CDR2 YFSETQ come from the germline V gene. J lost 5 bases, V lost 4 bases, and 9 bases had no gene match. The CDR3 DNA follows: TGCGCCAGCAGCCAGGTAGGACAGGGGAGTACTGAAGCTTTCTTT. This encodes CASSQVGQGSTEAFF.

The chain couples TRBV7-9 to TRBJ1-1; the match to TRBD1 covers 9 bases. Trimming took 2 bases from V and 4 from J; bases not matched to a gene: 5. The CDR3 loop spans 15 amino acids. The V gene's germline CDR1 is SEHNR and CDR2 FQNEAQ (reference sequence). CDR3 sequence: CASSLQQGAITEAFF. Written as DNA, the CDR3 is TGTGCCAGCAGCTTACAACAGGGGGCGATCACTGAAGCTTTCTTT.

This clone was seen only once. The chain joins TRBV5-5 to TRBJ2-1; 8 bases agree with TRBD2. The CDR3 runs 14 residues. V lost 0 bases to trimming and J lost 10 bases; unmatched junction nucleotides: 6. Germline V gene sequence: CDR1 SGHKS, CDR2 YYEKEE (reference sequence). The CDR3 spells CASSLEAGVVEQFF. CDR3 sequence (DNA): TGTGCCAGCAGCTTGGAAGCGGGAGTCGTGGAGCAGTTCTTC.